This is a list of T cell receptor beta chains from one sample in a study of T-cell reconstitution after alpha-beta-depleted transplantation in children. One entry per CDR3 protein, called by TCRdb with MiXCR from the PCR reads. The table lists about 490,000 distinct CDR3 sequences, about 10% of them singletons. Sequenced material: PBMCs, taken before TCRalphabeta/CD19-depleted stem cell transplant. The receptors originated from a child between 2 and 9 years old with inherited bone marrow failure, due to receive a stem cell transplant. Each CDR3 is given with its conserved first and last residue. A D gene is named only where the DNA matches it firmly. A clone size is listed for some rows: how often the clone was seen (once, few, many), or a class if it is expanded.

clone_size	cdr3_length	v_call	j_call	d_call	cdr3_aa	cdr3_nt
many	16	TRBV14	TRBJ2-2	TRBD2	CASSRPLAGNTGELFF	TGTGCCAGCAGCCGACCCCTAGCGGGGAACACCGGGGAGCTGTTTTTT
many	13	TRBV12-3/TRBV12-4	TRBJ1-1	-	CASRDSRVTEAFF	TGTGCCAGCAGGGACAGTAGAGTTACTGAAGCTTTCTTT
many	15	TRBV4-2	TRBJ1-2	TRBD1	CASSQGTGGAYGYTF	TGTGCCAGCAGCCAAGGGACAGGGGGGGCCTATGGCTACACCTTC
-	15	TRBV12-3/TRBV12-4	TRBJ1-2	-	CASSRGIRVNYGYTF	TGTGCCAGCAGTCGAGGAATCAGGGTTAACTATGGCTACACCTTC
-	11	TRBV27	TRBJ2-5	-	CASPSGETQYF	TGTGCCAGCCCGAGCGGGGAGACCCAGTACTTC
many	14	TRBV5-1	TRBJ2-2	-	CASGRHSNTGELFF	TGCGCCAGCGGTCGACATTCGAACACCGGGGAGCTGTTTTTT
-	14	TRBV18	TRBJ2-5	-	CASSLGQTQETQHF	TGTGCCAGCTCACTCGGACAGACCCAAGAGACCCAGCACTTC
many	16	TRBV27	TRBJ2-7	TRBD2	CASSLLGREHPHEQYF	TGTGCCAGCAGTTTATTAGGGCGGGAGCATCCCCACGAGCAGTACTTC
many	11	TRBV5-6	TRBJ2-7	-	CASSFLGEQYF	TGTGCCAGCAGCTTTCTCGGAGAGCAGTACTTC
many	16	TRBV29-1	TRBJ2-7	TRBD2	CSVEDGTSESSYEQYF	TGCAGCGTTGAAGACGGGACTAGCGAGAGCTCCTACGAGCAGTACTTC
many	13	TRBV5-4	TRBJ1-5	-	CASSLALDQPQHF	TGTGCCAGCAGCTTGGCCCTGGATCAGCCCCAGCATTTT
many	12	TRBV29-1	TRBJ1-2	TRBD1	CSVAGQGYGYTF	TGCAGCGTTGCGGGACAGGGCTATGGCTACACCTTC
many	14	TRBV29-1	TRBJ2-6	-	CSAYSGTGANVLTF	TGCAGCGCTTACTCAGGGACTGGGGCCAACGTCCTGACTTTC
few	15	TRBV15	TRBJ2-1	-	CATSRGQNSYNEQFF	TGTGCCACCAGCAGAGGACAGAACTCCTACAATGAGCAGTTCTTC
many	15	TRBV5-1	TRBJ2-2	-	CASATFLGGDGELFF	TGCGCCAGCGCGACCTTCCTAGGAGGGGACGGGGAGCTGTTTTTT
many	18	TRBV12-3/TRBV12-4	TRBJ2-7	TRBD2	CASSSQTPSGRALYEQYF	TGTGCCAGCAGTAGCCAGACACCGAGCGGGAGGGCCCTCTACGAGCAGTACTTC
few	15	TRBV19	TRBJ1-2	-	CASGSPQTANYGYTF	TGTGCCAGTGGATCGCCGCAGACGGCTAACTATGGCTACACCTTC
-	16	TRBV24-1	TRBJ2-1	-	CAISDLSGGSYNEQFF	TGTGCCATCAGTGATTTGTCCGGGGGCTCCTACAATGAGCAGTTCTTC
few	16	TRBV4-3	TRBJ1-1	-	CASSQIWGGRGTEAFF	TGCGCCAGCAGCCAAATATGGGGGGGCCGGGGCACTGAAGCTTTCTTT
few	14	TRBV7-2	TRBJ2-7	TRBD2	CASSLVAGDYEQYF	TGTGCCAGCAGCTTAGTCGCGGGAGACTACGAGCAGTACTTC
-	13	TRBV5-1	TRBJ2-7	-	CASTLGGRNEQYF	TGCGCCAGCACCTTGGGAGGCAGGAACGAGCAGTACTTC
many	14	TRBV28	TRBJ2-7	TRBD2	CASSLRDYPYEQYF	TGTGCCAGCAGTTTACGGGACTACCCATACGAGCAGTACTTC
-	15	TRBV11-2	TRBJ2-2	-	CASSPGVGDTGELFF	TGTGCCAGCAGCCCTGGGGTAGGGGACACCGGGGAGCTGTTTTTT
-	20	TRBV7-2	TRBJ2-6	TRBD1	CASSLAFEDRSWKGANVLTF	TGTGCCAGCAGCTTAGCATTCGAGGACAGGTCCTGGAAGGGGGCCAACGTCCTGACTTTC
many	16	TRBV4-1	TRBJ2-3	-	CASSQGVFGAYQRQYF	TGCGCCAGCAGCCAAGGTGTTTTTGGCGCTTATCAGCGACAGTATTTT
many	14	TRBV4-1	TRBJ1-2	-	CASSHPGRRYGYTF	TGCGCCAGCAGCCATCCGGGACGGAGATATGGCTACACCTTC
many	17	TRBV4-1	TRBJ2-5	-	CASSQGTRAASQETQYF	TGCGCCAGCAGCCAAGGAACGAGGGCGGCATCCCAAGAGACCCAGTACTTC
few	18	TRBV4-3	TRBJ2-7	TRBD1	CASSQDRSLGQGHPEQYF	TGCGCCAGCAGCCAAGATAGGTCTTTAGGACAGGGGCACCCCGAGCAGTACTTC
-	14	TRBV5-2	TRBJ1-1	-	CAISPGPLDTEAFF	TGTGCCATCAGCCCCGGACCCCTGGACACTGAAGCTTTCTTT
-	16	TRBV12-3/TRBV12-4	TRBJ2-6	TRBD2	CASSWAGGNGANVLTF	TGTGCCAGCAGTTGGGCGGGGGGTAACGGGGCCAACGTCCTGACTTTC
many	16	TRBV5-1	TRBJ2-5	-	CASSLVSGVSQETQYF	TGCGCCAGCAGCTTGGTGTCAGGGGTTAGTCAAGAGACCCAGTACTTC
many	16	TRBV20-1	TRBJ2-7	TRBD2	CSPVSVPAGGPYEQYF	TGCAGCCCGGTCTCCGTTCCAGCGGGAGGGCCTTACGAGCAGTACTTC
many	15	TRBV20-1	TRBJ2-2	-	CSARGGGGNTGELFF	TGCAGTGCTAGAGGTGGCGGAGGGAACACCGGGGAGCTGTTTTTT
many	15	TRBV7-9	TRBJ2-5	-	CASSLITRDTETQYF	TGTGCCAGCAGCTTAATCACGAGGGACACAGAGACCCAGTACTTC
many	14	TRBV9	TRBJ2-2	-	CASSVGLFTGELFF	TGTGCCAGCAGCGTAGGGCTGTTCACCGGGGAGCTGTTTTTT
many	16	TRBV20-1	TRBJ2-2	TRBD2	CSARPTSGKYTGELFF	TGCAGTGCTAGACCAACTAGCGGGAAATACACCGGGGAGCTGTTTTTT
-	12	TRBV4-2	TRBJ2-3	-	CASSQVVDTQYF	TGTGCCAGCAGCCAAGTCGTCGATACGCAGTATTTT
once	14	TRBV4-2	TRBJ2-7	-	CASSQDKFSCEQYF	TGTGCCAGCAGCCAAGATAAGTTTTCCTGCGAGCAGTACTTC
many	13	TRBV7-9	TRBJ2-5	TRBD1	CATQTGGDETQYF	TGTGCCACCCAGACAGGGGGCGACGAGACCCAGTACTTC
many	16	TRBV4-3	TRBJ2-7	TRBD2	CASSRTVSSGSYEQYF	TGCGCCAGCAGCCGTACTGTGTCTAGCGGATCCTACGAGCAGTACTTC
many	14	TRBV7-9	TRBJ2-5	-	CASSLFAYQETQYF	TGTGCCAGCAGCCTCTTTGCGTACCAAGAGACCCAGTACTTC
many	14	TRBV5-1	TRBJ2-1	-	CASRRATGQNEQFF	TGCGCCAGCAGACGGGCCACGGGACAAAATGAGCAGTTCTTC
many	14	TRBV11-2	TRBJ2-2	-	CASSLVANTGELFF	TGTGCCAGCAGCTTAGTTGCCAACACCGGGGAGCTGTTTTTT
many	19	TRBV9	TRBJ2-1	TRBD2	CASSVGSSGIWGEDFEQFF	TGTGCCAGCAGCGTAGGTTCTAGCGGCATATGGGGCGAGGATTTTGAGCAGTTCTTC
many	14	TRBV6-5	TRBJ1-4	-	CASARTWTDEKLFF	TGTGCCAGCGCTAGGACATGGACGGATGAAAAACTGTTTTTT
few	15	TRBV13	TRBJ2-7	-	CASSLAGANTYEQYF	TGTGCCAGCAGCTTAGCAGGGGCGAACACCTACGAGCAGTACTTC
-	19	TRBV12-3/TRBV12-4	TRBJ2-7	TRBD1	CASSFARDRENWSSYEQYF	TGTGCCAGCAGTTTTGCCCGGGACAGGGAAAATTGGAGCTCCTACGAGCAGTACTTC
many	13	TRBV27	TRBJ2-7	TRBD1	CASRGQGAYEQYF	TGTGCCAGCAGGGGACAGGGGGCTTACGAGCAGTACTTC
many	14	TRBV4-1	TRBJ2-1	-	CASSRTSSGNEQFF	TGCGCCAGCAGCCGGACCTCTTCGGGGAATGAGCAGTTCTTC
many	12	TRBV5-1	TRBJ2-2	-	CASSLAVGELFF	TGCGCCAGCAGCTTGGCTGTCGGGGAGCTGTTTTTT
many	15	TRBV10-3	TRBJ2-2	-	CAISDLRDEGGELFF	TGTGCCATCAGTGATCTGAGGGATGAAGGCGGGGAGCTGTTTTTT
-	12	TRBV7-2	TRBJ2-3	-	CATGMRADTQYF	TGTGCTACAGGGATGAGGGCAGATACGCAGTATTTT
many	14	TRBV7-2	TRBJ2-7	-	CASSPLGLVYEQYF	TGTGCCAGCAGCCCCCTCGGGCTAGTCTACGAGCAGTACTTC
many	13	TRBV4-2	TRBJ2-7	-	CASSQVAAYEQYF	TGTGCCAGCAGCCAAGTGGCAGCCTACGAGCAGTACTTC
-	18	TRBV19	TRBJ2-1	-	CASTPTGRAGSSYNEQFF	TGTGCCAGTACCCCAACGGGGAGAGCGGGCAGCTCCTACAATGAGCAGTTCTTC
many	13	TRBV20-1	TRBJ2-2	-	CSAIRQITGELFF	TGCAGTGCTATCCGACAGATCACCGGGGAGCTGTTTTTT
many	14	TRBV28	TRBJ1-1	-	CASSLHSQNTEAFF	TGTGCCAGCAGTTTACACAGCCAGAACACTGAAGCTTTCTTT
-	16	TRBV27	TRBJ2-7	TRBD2	CASKLTAGGPYSEQYF	TGTGCCAGCAAATTAACAGCGGGAGGGCCGTATTCCGAGCAGTACTTC
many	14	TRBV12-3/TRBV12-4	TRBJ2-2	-	CASILARNTGELFF	TGTGCCAGCATCCTAGCGAGGAACACCGGGGAGCTGTTTTTT
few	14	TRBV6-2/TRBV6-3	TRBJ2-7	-	CASSYSLGTYEQYF	TGTGCCAGCAGTTACTCCCTTGGGACCTACGAGCAGTACTTC